These 21 T cell receptor beta chains were all obtained from the same sample, sequenced in a study of graft-versus-host responses after intestinal transplantation. Assay: immunoSEQ multiplex PCR; the TCRdb copy retains only in-frame clones and omits some. The repertoire holds 85,000 to 90,000 clones, with 80% to 95% as singletons. Their antigens are not known. The sample in question was unstimulated CD4+ T cells sorted from spleen or lymph node cells, obtained before intestinal transplant. The receptors were sampled from a human donor who received an intestinal transplant.

The genes are TRBV7-3 and TRBJ1-3, with D perhaps TRBD1 (5 bases). The germline V and J ends were trimmed by 8 bases and 1 base, with 9 bases remaining between them. The CDR3 covers 13 residues. Germline V CDR1 and CDR2: SGHTA, FQGTGA. The CDR3 spells CASGQGSGNTIYF. The CDR3 DNA reads TGTGCCAGCGGCCAGGGTTCTGGAAACACCATATATTTT.

This sequence joins TRBV30 and TRBJ2-7; a weak D match, TRBD1 (6 bases). This CDR3 contains 12 residues. CDR1 and CDR2 (germline): GTSNPN, SVGIG (reference sequence). Trimming took off 4 bases at V and 2 bases at J, with 9 bases between the two ends. CDR3 amino acids: CAWNRDPYEQYF. The DNA for the CDR3 is TGTGCCTGGAACAGGGACCCCTACGAGCAGTACTTC.

The chain joins TRBV28 to TRBJ1-2; possible D gene TRBD1, 5 bases. Germline CDR1 and CDR2: MDHEN and SYDVKM. The CDR3 is 16 amino acids. Trimming left V 1 base short and J 4 bases short, with 16 bases between. CDR3 DNA sequence: TGTGCCAGCAGTTTATTATCGAGACAGTCGTTCTATGGCTACACCTTC. This translates into CASSLLSRQSFYGYTF.

The CDR3 region is CASSLTRGHAGVNEQFF. CDR3 sequence (DNA): TGTGCCAGCAGCCTAACACGGGGGCACGCGGGGGTCAATGAGCAGTTCTTC. The V call is TRBV11-2, the J call TRBJ2-1, with a possible D match to TRBD2 (7 bases). The CDR3 runs to 17 residues. V was trimmed by 5 bases and J by 6 bases, leaving 23 bases between them. Germline V gene lookup returns CDR1 SGHAT and CDR2 FQNNGV.

The CDR3, as DNA: TGTGCCAGTAGTATAGTAGGACTATACAATGAGCAGTTCTTC. Translated, it gives CASSIVGLYNEQFF. The V and J genes are TRBV19 and TRBJ2-1; a possible D gene is TRBD2 (6 bases). This CDR3 comprises 14 residues. The V end was cut by 1 base, the J end by 4 bases, with 8 bases between. CDR1 and CDR2 (germline): LNHDA, SQIVND (reference sequence).

The rearrangement uses TRBV6-5 and TRBJ2-3; D not resolved. This CDR3 is 14 amino acids long. The germline V gene has CDR1 MNHEY and CDR2 SVGAGI. Trimming left V 0 bases short and J 0 bases short, with 4 bases between. CDR3 loop: CASSYSDSTDTQYF. The CDR3 DNA reads as TGTGCCAGCAGTTACTCAGACAGCACAGATACGCAGTATTTT.

The J gene is TRBJ2-5, the V gene TRBV28; the D call may be TRBD1 or TRBD2 (5 bases each). The better agreement between TRBJ2-7 and the DNA end casts doubt on the J call. This CDR3 has 15 amino acids. Germline assignment: CDR1 MDHEN and CDR2 SYDVKM. CDR3 region: CASSLLPGRAYEQYF. The CDR3 region has the DNA TGTGCCAGCAGTTTGCTACCGGGACGAGCCTACGAGCAGTACTTC.

The chain is built from TRBV2 and TRBJ2-2; 8 bases are a match to TRBD2. J was trimmed by 1 base and V by 5 bases; bases with no gene match: 3. The CDR3 loop spans 15 amino acids. Germline-derived CDR1 and CDR2 are SNHLY and FYNNEI. CDR3 in DNA: TGTGCCAGCAGTAAACTAGCGGTGAACACCGGGGAGCTGTTTTTT. This gives the protein CASSKLAVNTGELFF.

A single count supports this clone. The chain links TRBV19 to TRBJ2-5; 9 positions agree with TRBD2. Unmatched junction bases numbered 8, after V lost 4 bases and J lost 8 bases. Germline lookup yields CDR1 LNHDA and CDR2 SQIVND (reference sequence). The CDR3 runs to 14 residues. This CDR3 reads CASSTSGAGVTQYF. CDR3 DNA sequence: TGTGCCAGTAGTACTAGCGGGGCGGGTGTTACCCAGTACTTC.

This rearrangement joins TRBV6-6 to TRBJ1-5, with 7 bases aligning to TRBD1. V gave up 4 bases and J gave up 4 bases; unmatched junction bases: 1. Germline CDR1 MNHNY, CDR2 SVGAGI (reference sequence). The CDR3 runs to 13 residues. The CDR3 DNA is TGTGCCAGCAGTTTACAGGGGAATCAGCCCCAGCATTTT. As protein: CASSLQGNQPQHF.

The V call is TRBV6-1, the J call TRBJ1-5, with 8 bases lining up with TRBD1. The trim removed 2 bases at V and 0 bases at J, leaving 3 bases unmatched. Germline values: CDR1 MNHNS, CDR2 SASEGT. This CDR3 contains 16 residues. CDR3 residues: CASSETTGASNQPQHF. The DNA for the CDR3 is TGTGCCAGCAGTGAAACGACAGGGGCTAGCAATCAGCCCCAGCATTTT.

V gene TRBV18 combines with J gene TRBJ2-7; D unresolved. V lost 2 bases, J lost 2 bases, and 25 bases lay in between. The CDR3 runs to 19 residues. CDR1 and CDR2 from the germline V gene are KGHSH and LQKENI. The CDR3 sequence: CASSPFGSRPLGVAYEQYF. The CDR3 bases are TGTGCCAGCTCACCATTTGGTTCGCGACCGCTTGGTGTAGCCTACGAGCAGTACTTC.

Only one count was recorded for this clone. The chain joins TRBV7-3 to TRBJ2-2; TRBD2 matches at 13 bases. The CDR3 has 16 residues. With 5 bases clipped from V and 6 bases from J, the junction kept 6 bases outside the gene matches. Germline loops: CDR1 SGHTA, CDR2 FQGTGA. DNA of the CDR3: TGTGCCAGCAGCATACTAGCGGGAGGGGTCCCCGGGGAGCTGTTTTTT. Its translation: CASSILAGGVPGELFF. The whole variable domain, filled in from reference TRBV7-3 and TRBJ2-2, reads GAGVSQTPSNKVTEKGKYVELRCDPISGHTALYWYRQSLGQGPEFLIYFQGTGAADDSGLPNDRFFAVRPEGSVSTLKIQRTERGDSAVYLCASSILAGGVPGELFFGEGSRLTVL.

The chain uses TRBV7-7 and TRBJ2-5, with a possible D match to TRBD1 (6 bases). TRBJ2-7 matches the DNA end more closely, so the J call is doubtful. The CDR3 has 15 amino acids. Germline CDR1 reads SSHAT; CDR2 reads FNYEAQ (reference sequence). The chain's CDR3 is CASSLAQGTAYEQYF. In nucleotides, the CDR3 is TGTGCCAGCAGCTTAGCGCAGGGGACGGCCTACGAGCAGTACTTC.

The rearrangement joins TRBV7-9 to TRBJ2-3; D is uncertain. The germline gives CDR1 SEHNR, CDR2 FQNEAQ (reference sequence). The V and J ends lost 1 base and 1 base respectively, with 3 bases between them. The CDR3 is 13 residues long. The CDR3 DNA reads as TGTGCCAGCAGCTTAGTTGGCACAGATACGCAGTATTTT. Its protein product is CASSLVGTDTQYF. The variable domain in full, completed from reference TRBV7-9 and TRBJ2-3, reads DTGVSQNPRHKITKRGQNVTFRCDPISEHNRLYWYRQTLGQGPEFLTYFQNEAQLEKSRLLSDRFSAERPKGSFSTLEIQRTEQGDSAMYLCASSLVGTDTQYFGPGTRLTVL.

This rearrangement joins TRBV5-1 to TRBJ2-3; D ambiguous. Germline V gene data show CDR1 as SGHRS and CDR2 as YFSETQ. The length of the CDR3 is 14 residues. Trimming pared 7 bases from V and 4 bases from J, leaving 16 bases between. The CDR3 loop is CASRPQPRPDTQYF. As DNA, the CDR3 is TGCGCCAGCCGCCCCCAACCGCGGCCAGATACGCAGTATTTT.

V and J are TRBV9 and TRBJ2-6; 7 nucleotides align to TRBD1. CDR3 length: 17 residues. V gave up 2 bases and J gave up 0 bases; unmatched junction bases: 5. Looked up from germline, CDR1 is SGDLS and CDR2 is YYNGEE. The CDR3 region has the DNA TGTGCCAGCAGCGTTGGGACAGAAAGCTCTGGGGCCAACGTCCTGACTTTC. This encodes CASSVGTESSGANVLTF.

The chain has TRBV11-2 and TRBJ2-4; 7 nucleotides agree with TRBD1. Trimming removed 3 bases from V and 4 bases from J; junction bases left unmatched: 3. CDR3 size: 14 residues. Looked up from germline, CDR1 is SGHAT and CDR2 is FQNNGV. CDR3 DNA sequence: TGTGCCAGCAGCTTCCGGGACAGAAAAAACATTCAGTACTTC. It encodes CASSFRDRKNIQYF.

CDR3 bases: TGTGCCAGCAGTCGAGGGGGGACAGCTTCCTACGAGCAGTACTTC. Translating gives CASSRGGTASYEQYF. The chain links TRBV2 to TRBJ2-7; perhaps TRBD1 as D (7 bases). The CDR3 runs to 15 residues. CDR1 is SNHLY and CDR2 is FYNNEI in the germline V gene. The V end lost 5 bases, the J end lost 1 base, and 15 bases lay between the germline ends.

The rearrangement uses TRBV11-2 and TRBJ1-3; D remains ambiguous. The CDR3 extends over 12 amino acids. Germline lookup yields CDR1 SGHAT and CDR2 FQNNGV. V shed 2 bases and J shed 6 bases, with 5 bases lying between them. The CDR3 DNA follows: TGTGCCAGCAGCTTATACCCAAACACCATATATTTT. Its protein product is CASSLYPNTIYF.

This rearrangement joins TRBV6-4 to TRBJ1-5; 7 nucleotides agree with TRBD1. From germline, CDR1 is MRHNA and CDR2 SNTAGT. The junction had 10 bases not matched to a gene; V was cut back by 2 bases and J by 3 bases. This CDR3 contains 17 residues. CDR3: CASSDQHRGKYNQPQHF. Here the CDR3 DNA reads TGTGCCAGCAGTGACCAACACAGGGGCAAATACAATCAGCCCCAGCATTTT.